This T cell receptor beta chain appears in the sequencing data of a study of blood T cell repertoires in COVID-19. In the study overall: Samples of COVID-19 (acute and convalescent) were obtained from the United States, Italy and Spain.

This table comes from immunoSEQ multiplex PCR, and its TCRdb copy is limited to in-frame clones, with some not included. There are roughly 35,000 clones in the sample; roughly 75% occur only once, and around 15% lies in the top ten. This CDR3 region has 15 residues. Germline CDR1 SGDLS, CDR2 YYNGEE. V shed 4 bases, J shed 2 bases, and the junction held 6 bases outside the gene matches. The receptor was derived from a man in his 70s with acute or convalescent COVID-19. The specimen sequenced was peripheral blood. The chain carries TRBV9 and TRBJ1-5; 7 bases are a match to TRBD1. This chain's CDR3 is CASSRQGTGNQPQHF. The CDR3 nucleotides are TGTGCCAGCAGCCGACAGGGAACAGGCAATCAGCCCCAGCATTTT. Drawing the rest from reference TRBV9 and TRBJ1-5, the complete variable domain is DSGVTQTPKHLITATGQRVTLRCSPRSGDLSVYWYQQSLDQGLQFLIQYYNGEERAKGNILERFSAQQFPDLHSELNLSSLELGDSALYFCASSRQGTGNQPQHFGDGTRLSIL.